This T cell receptor (beta chain) stems from a study of blood T cell repertoires in COVID-19. Study-wide background: The United States, Italy and Spain were the sources of the acute and convalescent COVID-19 samples. T cells, B-cell-depleted T cells, or PBMCs provided the cDNA or gDNA that served as material.

V shed 5 bases, J shed 7 bases, and the junction held 6 bases outside the gene matches. Germline lookup yields CDR1 MNHEY and CDR2 SVGEGT. The CDR3 runs 15 residues. Produced via immunoSEQ multiplex PCR; TCRdb's table is partial and in-frame only. The sample yields a few hundred thousand clones, around 89% seen once. This TCR was sampled from a woman between 25 and 40 years old with COVID-19, enrolled during active disease. The rearrangement links TRBV6-2 or TRBV6-3 to TRBJ1-5; 12 bases fit TRBD1. Material: peripheral blood. CDR3 sequence: CASSRDRGLGQPQHF. The CDR3, as DNA: TGTGCCAGCAGTAGGGACAGGGGGCTTGGGCAGCCCCAGCATTTT.